This T cell receptor (beta chain) was sequenced for a study of cytotoxic CD8 clonotypes in ibrutinib-treated CLL (dated by TCRdb to the early 2020s). General notes on the study: In this cohort, about 16 patients were treatment-naive and fewer than 13 were relapsed/refractory, while some 18 had unmutated IGHV. Partial responses were observed in roughly 25 patients and complete responses in 2; after a median follow-up of around 68 months, remission was maintained in 14 patients and progression was observed in approximately 12. Samples at response were collected after a median of 12 months of treatment, with a range of roughly 6 to 40 months. On average, each sample had some 260,000 productive templates and almost 95,000 productive rearrangements. Of the roughly 79 people in the trial, approximately 26 had longitudinal samples available. Cryopreserved peripheral blood mononuclear cells were obtained prior to treatment, at the time of response, and at either disease progression or sustained remission. Every sample from remission and from progressive disease was obtained while the patients were still on ibrutinib.

Findings and caveats that apply to the study as a whole: Public clonotypes were found to be uncommon and were observed to contract or remain stable during treatment; the increase in clonality was shown to reflect expansion of private clonotypes at ibrutinib response. Sampling times were not matched between patients in sustained remission and patients whose disease was progressing, and lymph node repertoires were not examined. At ibrutinib response clonality went up, during sustained remission it held steady, and at progression it dropped back toward baseline. At baseline, clonality was higher than in age-matched healthy donors and showed a strong correlation with circulating CD8+ T-cell counts.

Each clonotype received, on average, approximately 9.9x coverage in deep resolution sequencing performed on a MiSeq, where the target depth lay between 1 in 1 million and 1 in 200,000 T cells. The immunoSEQ hsTCRB Kit was used to generate the TCR beta libraries. Processing in the source paper ran as follows. ImmunoSEQ Data Assistant and ImmunoSEQ Analyzer were used for data analysis, and V, D and J genes were assigned according to IMGT definitions. Clonality, with values ranging from 0 to 1, was calculated as one minus the normalized Shannon entropy of productive rearrangement frequencies. Only overrepresented clonotypes making up at least 0.05% of the repertoire of each patient were included in the public clonotype analysis. About a dozen repertoires from age-matched healthy donors, obtained from immuneACCESS, served as clonality controls. This immuneACCESS table, as held by TCRdb, lists in-frame sequences with V and J called but not all clones. Of the missing ones, under half trace to an unresolved V gene in checked studies; the others have no known cause. V, J and clone size derive from that table, while D and trimming were established from the DNA sequence. The sample profile shows around 97,000 clones; approximately 78% of them were found once. The ten largest account for around 30% of the sample.

The CDR3 spans 15 residues, from the cysteine through the phenylalanine. Of the read, only the CDR3 DNA is kept; its 45 bases are in frame from base 1. Taken from the germline V gene (reference sequence), the CDR1 and CDR2 loops are GTSNPN and SVGIG. Trimming removed 0 bases from V and 1 base from J, leaving 12 bases between the germline ends. To note about this clone: Its specific antigen is unknown. No much larger clone exists at a distance of one base, and base qualities are not known.

Sample time point, as interpreted from the label and publication: 12 to 13 months on ibrutinib. For TCR beta library preparation, about 2 micrograms of genomic DNA were extracted from the cryopreserved PBMCs. Longitudinal blood samples from CLL patients on ibrutinib monotherapy underwent high-throughput TCR beta sequencing. The patients took part in an open-label, single-center phase 2 trial of ibrutinib monotherapy. The receptor's source is a human donor with chronic lymphocytic leukemia. Source: PBMCs, taken after 12 months of ibrutinib treatment. The chain uses TRBV30 and TRBJ1-1; a tentative D match to TRBD1 spans 5 bases. The bases are TGTGCCTGGAGTGTACGTTGGGGGGGGAACACTGAAGCTTTCTTT. The translation is CAWSVRWGGNTEAFF.